The entry that follows covers one TCR beta chain sequence. Source study methods: Amplification from reference gene primers served as the basis for estimated nucleated cell counts. The assay was immunoSEQ multiplex PCR, and TCRdb's table has in-frame clones only and misses some. V, J and clone size were drawn from that table, and D and trimming were deduced from the DNA. The sample holds about 240,000 clones, about nine tenths seen once. This entry is derived from a study of blood T cell repertoires in COVID-19. Study-wide background: Samples taken during acute and convalescent COVID-19 were collected in the United States, Italy and Spain. The cDNA or gDNA used as material had been derived from T cells, B-cell-depleted T cells, or PBMCs.

Germline V gives CDR1 SGHRS, CDR2 YFSETQ. This CDR3 is 15 amino acids long. The V and J ends lost 1 base and 1 base respectively, with 11 bases between them. The sequencing input was peripheral blood. This sequence joins TRBV5-1 and TRBJ1-2, with a tentative D call TRBD1 (5 bases). This receptor was obtained from a man aged 55 to 69 who had recovered from COVID-19. This chain's CDR3 is CASSLNLDNNYGYTF. In DNA form, the CDR3 reads TGCGCCAGCAGCTTGAATTTGGACAATAACTATGGCTACACCTTC.